The rows below give T cell receptor beta chains drawn from one sample of a study of T cell changes during pregnancy in multiple sclerosis. Clones were read by immunoSEQ multiplex PCR, and TCRdb kept only the in-frame ones, dropping some. The repertoire holds 70,000 to 100,000 clones, with roughly 91% as singletons. The material sequenced was peripheral blood, taken in the first trimester of pregnancy. Receptors originate from a female donor with multiple sclerosis, enrolled in a pregnancy study. CDR3s include the opening cysteine and the closing phenylalanine or tryptophan. D genes are given only for firm matches. Rows give clone size only sometimes, using once, few, many, or a class for an expanded clone.

v_gene	abundance	j_gene	len	d_gene	CDR3aa	CDR3nt
TRBV18	-	TRBJ1-4	16	TRBD1	CASSPLQGARNEKLFF	TGTGCCAGCTCACCGCTCCAGGGGGCGCGTAATGAAAAACTGTTTTTT
TRBV7-9	-	TRBJ2-7	13	TRBD1	CASAEGQHYEQYF	TGTGCCAGCGCCGAGGGACAGCACTACGAGCAGTACTTC
TRBV27	-	TRBJ2-7	15	-	CASTLSPSANYEQYF	TGTGCCAGCACCCTATCCCCCTCAGCGAATTACGAGCAGTACTTC
TRBV6-4	few	TRBJ1-1	12	TRBD1	CASSSATGSAFF	TGTGCCAGCAGTTCCGCGACAGGGTCAGCTTTCTTT
TRBV11-2	-	TRBJ1-6	17	-	CASSSHLGGAAYSPLHF	TGTGCCAGCAGCTCCCACCTCGGGGGGGCTGCCTATTCACCCCTCCACTTT
TRBV27	-	TRBJ2-2	14	-	CASSTGRNTGELFF	TGTGCCAGCAGTACCGGGAGAAACACCGGGGAGCTGTTTTTT
TRBV13	-	TRBJ2-7	14	TRBD1	CASSSRTGGPEQYF	TGTGCCAGCAGCTCTCGGACAGGGGGCCCCGAGCAGTACTTC
TRBV10-1	-	TRBJ2-1	13	-	CASTSSSYNEQFF	TGCGCCAGCACTTCGAGCTCCTACAATGAGCAGTTCTTC
TRBV6-4	-	TRBJ2-1	16	TRBD2	CASSDSFSGGYNEQFF	TGTGCCAGCAGTGACTCTTTTAGCGGGGGCTACAATGAGCAGTTCTTC
TRBV7-8	-	TRBJ2-5	16	TRBD2	CASSLGAGAPQETQYF	TGTGCCAGCAGCTTAGGTGCGGGAGCCCCACAAGAGACCCAGTACTTC
TRBV5-1	-	TRBJ2-5	13	-	CASSLGREETQYF	TGCGCCAGCAGCTTGGGTCGTGAAGAGACCCAGTACTTC
TRBV5-1	once	TRBJ2-7	15	TRBD2	CASSLVSSGNYEQYF	TGCGCCAGCAGCTTGGTTTCTAGCGGAAACTACGAGCAGTACTTC
TRBV7-8	-	TRBJ2-1	12	-	CASRRRGNEQFF	TGTGCCAGCAGGCGAAGGGGAAATGAGCAGTTCTTC
TRBV5-1	few	TRBJ1-1	16	-	CASSLDIGQGYTEAFF	TGCGCCAGCAGCTTGGATATCGGCCAGGGATACACTGAAGCTTTCTTT
TRBV7-8	-	TRBJ2-7	15	TRBD1	CASHRPGQGSYEQYF	TGTGCCAGTCACAGGCCGGGACAGGGTTCCTACGAGCAGTACTTC
TRBV7-2	-	TRBJ1-2	16	-	CASSWGDARTNYGYTF	TGTGCCAGCAGCTGGGGGGACGCCAGAACTAACTATGGCTACACCTTC
TRBV6-6	-	TRBJ2-7	13	-	CASRGEVFHEQYF	TGTGCCAGCCGGGGAGAGGTCTTCCACGAGCAGTACTTC
TRBV13	-	TRBJ2-2	14	-	CASSLGLQTGELFF	TGTGCCAGCAGCTTAGGGTTGCAGACCGGGGAGCTGTTTTTT
TRBV7-8	-	TRBJ1-1	13	-	CASSLIQDKEAFF	TGTGCCAGCAGCCTAATACAGGACAAGGAAGCTTTCTTT
TRBV9	once	TRBJ2-2	20	TRBD2	CASSIRPRLGTSGGDGELFF	TGTGCCAGCAGCATCCGCCCTCGTCTCGGGACTAGCGGGGGGGACGGGGAGCTGTTTTTT
TRBV19	once	TRBJ2-1	14	-	CASSGSGSYNEQFF	TGTGCCAGTAGTGGTTCCGGTTCCTACAATGAGCAGTTCTTC
TRBV5-1	-	TRBJ2-7	13	-	CASSPGDSNEQYF	TGCGCCAGCAGTCCAGGGGATTCCAACGAGCAGTACTTC
TRBV5-1	-	TRBJ2-4	13	-	CASSLTVSNIQYF	TGCGCCAGCAGCTTGACGGTGAGTAACATTCAGTACTTC
TRBV10-3	-	TRBJ2-2	15	TRBD2	CAVSPYGGAPGELFF	TGTGCCGTATCTCCCTACGGGGGGGCCCCCGGGGAGCTGTTTTTT
TRBV5-1	-	TRBJ1-2	17	-	CASSYNPNSRWNYGYTF	TGCGCCAGCAGCTACAACCCTAACAGCCGCTGGAACTATGGCTACACCTTC
TRBV11-2	-	TRBJ1-1	13	-	CASSPLTVSEAFF	TGTGCCAGCAGCCCCCTAACGGTATCTGAAGCTTTCTTT
TRBV7-9	-	TRBJ2-7	15	-	CASSLAAGSFYEQYF	TGTGCCAGCAGCTTAGCGGCCGGGTCCTTCTACGAGCAGTACTTC
TRBV6-5	-	TRBJ1-1	13	TRBD1	CASSRTGGTEAFF	TGTGCCAGCAGTCGGACAGGGGGGACTGAAGCTTTCTTT
TRBV6-5	-	TRBJ2-2	11	-	CASKETGELFF	TGTGCCAGCAAGGAGACCGGGGAGCTGTTTTTT
TRBV7-9	-	TRBJ2-7	15	TRBD1	CASSLTGQGLGEQYF	TGTGCCAGCAGCTTAACGGGACAGGGCCTCGGCGAGCAGTACTTC
TRBV27	-	TRBJ1-3	18	-	CASSFRKPRGGSGNTIYF	TGTGCCAGCAGTTTTCGCAAGCCTAGAGGGGGTTCTGGAAACACCATATATTTT
TRBV5-1	-	TRBJ1-6	15	TRBD1	CASSLASGGNSPLHF	TGCGCCAGCAGCTTGGCCTCAGGGGGTAACTCACCCCTCCACTTT
TRBV7-3	-	TRBJ1-1	14	TRBD1	CASSSYRDSTEAFF	TGTGCCAGCAGCTCGTACAGGGACAGCACTGAAGCTTTCTTT
TRBV2	-	TRBJ2-2	12	-	CASSGLAGELFF	TGTGCCAGCAGTGGACTGGCCGGGGAGCTGTTTTTT
TRBV6-1	-	TRBJ1-1	14	-	CASSETRGNTEAFF	TGTGCCAGCAGTGAAACCCGGGGGAACACTGAAGCTTTCTTT
TRBV9	once	TRBJ2-5	13	-	CASSDGTLETQYF	TGTGCCAGCAGCGACGGGACTTTAGAGACCCAGTACTTC
TRBV19	-	TRBJ2-3	13	TRBD1	CASTGQGTDTQYF	TGTGCCAGTACGGGACAGGGCACAGATACGCAGTATTTT
TRBV6-1	-	TRBJ1-1	12	TRBD1	CAVGSATGRAFF	TGTGCCGTGGGATCCGCGACAGGGAGGGCTTTCTTT
TRBV19	-	TRBJ1-6	13	-	CASGRGLESPLHF	TGTGCCAGCGGGAGGGGTTTAGAATCACCCCTCCACTTT
TRBV14	-	TRBJ2-1	15	-	CASSPVQGKLNEQFF	TGTGCCAGCAGCCCCGTCCAGGGAAAATTGAATGAGCAGTTCTTC
TRBV19	-	TRBJ1-1	17	-	CASSFWGPAGMNTEAFF	TGTGCCAGTAGCTTTTGGGGCCCAGCCGGTATGAACACTGAAGCTTTCTTT
TRBV27	-	TRBJ2-1	12	TRBD1	CASSVQGNEQFF	TGTGCCAGCAGTGTACAGGGGAATGAGCAGTTCTTC
TRBV6-4	-	TRBJ2-3	14	-	CASRTQPSTDTQYF	TGTGCCAGCAGGACACAGCCTAGCACAGATACGCAGTATTTT
TRBV9	-	TRBJ1-2	15	-	CASSVGQAFNYGYTF	TGTGCCAGCAGCGTAGGGCAGGCCTTTAACTATGGCTACACCTTC
TRBV27	-	TRBJ1-2	16	TRBD1	CASSLSGGTGVYGYTF	TGTGCCAGCAGTTTATCTGGTGGGACAGGGGTATATGGCTACACCTTC
TRBV7-3	-	TRBJ2-3	15	TRBD2	CASSFGLAGADTQYF	TGTGCCAGCAGCTTTGGGCTAGCGGGAGCAGATACGCAGTATTTT
TRBV2	once	TRBJ1-2	12	-	CASRELNYGYTF	TGTGCCAGCAGGGAACTCAACTATGGCTACACCTTC
TRBV2	once	TRBJ2-7	15	-	CASSKDRLQAYEQYF	TGTGCCAGCAGTAAAGACAGGTTGCAGGCCTACGAGCAGTACTTC
TRBV14	-	TRBJ2-7	13	-	CASRSTGSYEQYF	TGTGCCAGCAGGTCTACCGGCTCCTACGAGCAGTACTTC
TRBV9	-	TRBJ1-1	11	TRBD1	CASRGDSEAFF	TGTGCCAGCAGGGGGGACAGTGAAGCTTTCTTT
TRBV6-6	-	TRBJ2-7	14	TRBD2	CASGPWTSSREQYF	TGTGCCAGCGGGCCTTGGACTAGCTCGAGGGAGCAGTACTTC
TRBV7-8	-	TRBJ2-3	15	-	CASSSSDSAFDTQYF	TGTGCCAGCAGCAGCTCCGATAGTGCATTTGATACGCAGTATTTT
TRBV7-3	-	TRBJ1-1	15	-	CASSLTGQANTEAFF	TGTGCCAGCAGCTTAACCGGCCAGGCAAACACTGAAGCTTTCTTT
TRBV7-9	-	TRBJ1-1	15	TRBD1	CASSSPTGRRTEAFF	TGTGCCAGCAGCTCCCCGACAGGGAGAAGGACTGAAGCTTTCTTT
TRBV6-6	-	TRBJ2-1	14	-	CASCTIPSYNEQFF	TGTGCCAGCTGTACTATACCCTCCTACAATGAGCAGTTCTTC
TRBV14	-	TRBJ2-7	15	-	CASSQGTVDIYEQYF	TGTGCCAGCAGCCAAGGGACAGTCGATATCTACGAGCAGTACTTC
TRBV7-7	-	TRBJ2-1	15	TRBD2	CASSPNGLVSNEQFF	TGTGCTAGCAGCCCAAACGGACTAGTGAGCAATGAGCAGTTCTTC
TRBV7-6	-	TRBJ1-1	15	TRBD1	CASSGGQGVNTEAFF	TGTGCCAGCAGCGGAGGACAGGGGGTGAACACTGAAGCTTTCTTT
TRBV18	-	TRBJ1-2	17	TRBD1	CASSRGTGLIANYGYTF	TGTGCCAGCTCACGGGGGACAGGACTCATAGCTAACTATGGCTACACCTTC